This T cell receptor (beta chain) was identified during a study of response to subunit inactivated influenza vaccine. CDR1 MDHEN and CDR2 SYDVKM come from the germline V gene. This CDR3 contains 21 residues. The V and J ends lost 6 bases and 0 bases, in that order; junction bases with no gene match: 23. TCRdb redid the calling of the RT-PCR reads with MiXCR, one entry per CDR3 protein. The sample gives more than 700,000 distinct CDR3 sequences, about 20% of which show up once; 10% is in the top ten. The specimen was PBMCs from blood, collected roughly 5 days after vaccination. The chain employs TRBV28 and TRBJ2-1; 7 bases are a match to TRBD1. The sequence was obtained from a man aged 50 to 60 who received an inactivated influenza vaccine. In DNA form, the CDR3 reads TGTGCCAGCAGCTCCCACCGTTTGAGAGGGGGCTCCCCGAGCTCCTACAATGAGCAGTTCTTC. It is translated as CASSSHRLRGGSPSSYNEQFF.